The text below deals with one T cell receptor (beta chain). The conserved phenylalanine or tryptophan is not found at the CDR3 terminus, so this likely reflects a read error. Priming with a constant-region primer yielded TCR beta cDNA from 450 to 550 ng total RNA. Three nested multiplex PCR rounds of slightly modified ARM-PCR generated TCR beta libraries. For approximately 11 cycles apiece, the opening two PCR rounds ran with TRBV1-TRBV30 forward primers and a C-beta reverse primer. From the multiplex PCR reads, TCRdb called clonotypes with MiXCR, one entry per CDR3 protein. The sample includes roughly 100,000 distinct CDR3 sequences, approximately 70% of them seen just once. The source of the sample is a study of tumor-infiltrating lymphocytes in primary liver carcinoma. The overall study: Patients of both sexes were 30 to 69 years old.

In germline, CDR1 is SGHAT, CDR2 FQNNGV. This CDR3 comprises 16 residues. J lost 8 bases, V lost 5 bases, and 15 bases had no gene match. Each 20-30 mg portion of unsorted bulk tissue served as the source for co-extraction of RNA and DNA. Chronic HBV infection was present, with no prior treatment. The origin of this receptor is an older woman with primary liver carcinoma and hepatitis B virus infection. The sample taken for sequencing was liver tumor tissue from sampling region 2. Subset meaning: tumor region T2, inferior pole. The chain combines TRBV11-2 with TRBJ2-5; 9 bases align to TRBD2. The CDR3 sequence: CASSHSRGSGRETQYS. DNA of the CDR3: TGTGCCAGCAGCCACTCCCGTGGTAGCGGGAGAGAAACCCAGTACTCC.